This TCR beta chain stems from a study of blood T cells in healthy people across ages. The ends were cut back, 6 bases at V and 8 bases at J, with 12 bases in the middle. This CDR3 has 12 amino acids. For the second PCR, which ran for roughly 7 to 11 cycles, a sample-barcoded 5' primer and a J-beta primer mix were used. Researchers report that a template-switch adaptor with 12 random nucleotides tagged each cDNA molecule. TCRdb independently ran MiXCR on the 5' RACE reads; one entry per CDR3 protein. The repertoire holds about 1.6 million distinct CDR3 sequences, with roughly 30% as singletons. Study-level findings and limits: Unsorted PBMCs blocked a conclusive comparison of naive and antigen-experienced cells.

As for this clonotype: The antigen is not known. Here the CDR3 omits its conserved ending phenylalanine or tryptophan, so a read error is the likely source.

Material for sequencing was blood. The rearrangement links TRBV12-3 or TRBV12-4 to TRBJ2-3, with a weak D call TRBD2 (5 bases). The receptor comes from a woman aged 25-40 years in good health. This chain's CDR3 is CASSSDGLTQYL. CDR3 DNA sequence: TGTGCCAGCAGCTCGGACGGACTTACGCAGTATTTG.